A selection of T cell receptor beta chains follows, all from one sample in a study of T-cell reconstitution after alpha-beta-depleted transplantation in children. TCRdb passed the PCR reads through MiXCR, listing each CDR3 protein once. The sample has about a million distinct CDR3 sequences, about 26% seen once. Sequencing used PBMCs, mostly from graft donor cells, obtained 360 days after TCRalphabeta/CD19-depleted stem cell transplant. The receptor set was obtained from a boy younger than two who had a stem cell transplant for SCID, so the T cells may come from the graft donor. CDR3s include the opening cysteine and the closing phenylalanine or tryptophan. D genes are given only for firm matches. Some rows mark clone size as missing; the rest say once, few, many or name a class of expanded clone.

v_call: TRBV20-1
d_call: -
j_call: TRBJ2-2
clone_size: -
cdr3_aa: CSARDHSGELFF
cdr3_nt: TGCAGTGCTAGAGACCATTCCGGGGAGCTGTTTTTT

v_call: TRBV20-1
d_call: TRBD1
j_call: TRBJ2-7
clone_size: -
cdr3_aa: CSARLVRQGISDF
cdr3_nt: TGCAGTGCTAGGCTCGTGCGACAGGGAATTTCCGACTTC

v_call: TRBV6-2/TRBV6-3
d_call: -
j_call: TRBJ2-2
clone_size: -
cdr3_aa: CASASADIWIGELFF
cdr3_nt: TGTGCCAGCGCGTCGGCGGACATCTGGATCGGGGAGCTGTTTTTT

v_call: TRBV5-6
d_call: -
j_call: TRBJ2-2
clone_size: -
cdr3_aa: CASSLARGPRGTGELFF
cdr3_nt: TGTGCCAGCAGCTTGGCACGGGGACCGAGGGGCACCGGGGAGCTGTTTTTT

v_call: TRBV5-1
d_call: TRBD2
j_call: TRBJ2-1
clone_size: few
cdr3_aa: CASSIPGTSLYNEQFF
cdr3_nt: TGCGCCAGCAGCATCCCCGGGACTAGCCTGTACAATGAGCAGTTCTTC

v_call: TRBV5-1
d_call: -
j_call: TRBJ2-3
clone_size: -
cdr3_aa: CASSLGPESTDTQYF
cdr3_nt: TGCGCCAGCAGCCTTGGGCCAGAAAGCACAGATACGCAGTATTTT

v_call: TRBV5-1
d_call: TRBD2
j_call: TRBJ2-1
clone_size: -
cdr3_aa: CASRTSGGAGNEQFF
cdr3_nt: TGCGCCAGCAGAACTAGCGGGGGGGCCGGGAATGAGCAGTTCTTC

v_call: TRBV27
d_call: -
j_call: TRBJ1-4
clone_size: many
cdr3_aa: CASSPVRSPNEKLFF
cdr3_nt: TGTGCCAGCAGCCCAGTTCGGAGTCCTAATGAAAAACTGTTTTTT

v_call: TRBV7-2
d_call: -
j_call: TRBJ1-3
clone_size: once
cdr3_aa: CASSLSVGGSGNTIYF
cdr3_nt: TGTGCCAGCAGCTTAAGTGTCGGTGGCTCTGGAAACACCATATATTTT

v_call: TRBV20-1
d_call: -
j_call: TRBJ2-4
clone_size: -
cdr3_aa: CSARHMGIVKNIQYF
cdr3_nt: TGCAGTGCTAGACATATGGGGATAGTCAAAAACATTCAGTACTTC

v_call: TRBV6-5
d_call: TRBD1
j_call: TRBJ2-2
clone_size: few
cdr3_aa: CASSYGQGANTGELFF
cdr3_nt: TGTGCCAGCAGTTACGGACAGGGGGCGAACACCGGGGAGCTGTTTTTT

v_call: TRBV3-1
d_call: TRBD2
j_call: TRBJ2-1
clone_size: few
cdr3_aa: CASSQGLAEALSYNEQFF
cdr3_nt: TGTGCCAGCAGCCAAGGACTAGCGGAGGCCTTGTCCTACAATGAGCAGTTCTTC

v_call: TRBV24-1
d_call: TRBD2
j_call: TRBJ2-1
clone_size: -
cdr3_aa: CATSDTASGPTYNEQFF
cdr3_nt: TGTGCCACCAGTGATACCGCTAGCGGGCCGACCTACAATGAGCAGTTCTTC

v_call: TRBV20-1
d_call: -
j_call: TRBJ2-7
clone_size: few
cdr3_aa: CSASKGQGYSEQYF
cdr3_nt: TGCAGTGCTAGTAAAGGTCAGGGGTATAGCGAGCAGTACTTC

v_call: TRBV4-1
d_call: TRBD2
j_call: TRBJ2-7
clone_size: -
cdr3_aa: CASSQRTSSYEQYF
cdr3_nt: TGCGCCAGCAGCCAGAGGACTAGCTCCTACGAGCAGTACTTC

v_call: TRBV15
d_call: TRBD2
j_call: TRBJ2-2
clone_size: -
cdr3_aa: CATSRESGGSGELFF
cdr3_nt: TGTGCCACCAGCAGAGAATCGGGGGGGAGCGGGGAGCTGTTTTTT

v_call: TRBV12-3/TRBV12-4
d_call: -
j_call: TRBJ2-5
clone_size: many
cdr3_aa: CASSPARETQYF
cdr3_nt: TGTGCCAGCAGTCCGGCTCGGGAGACCCAGTACTTC

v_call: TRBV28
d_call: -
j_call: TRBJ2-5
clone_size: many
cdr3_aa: CASSQRALETQYF
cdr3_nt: TGTGCCAGCAGTCAACGGGCTTTAGAGACCCAGTACTTC

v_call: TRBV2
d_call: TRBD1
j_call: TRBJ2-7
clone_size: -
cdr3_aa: CASSQPGQGKDEQYF
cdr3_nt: TGTGCCAGCAGCCAGCCGGGACAGGGGAAGGACGAGCAGTACTTC

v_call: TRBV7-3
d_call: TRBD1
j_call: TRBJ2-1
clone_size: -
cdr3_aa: CASSPRGQGTRSYNEQFF
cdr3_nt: TGTGCCAGCAGCCCCCGGGGACAGGGGACACGCTCCTACAATGAGCAGTTCTTC

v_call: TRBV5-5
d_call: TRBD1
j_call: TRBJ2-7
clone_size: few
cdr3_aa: CASSYGPGQGTNEQYF
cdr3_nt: TGTGCCAGCAGCTACGGGCCTGGACAGGGGACCAACGAGCAGTACTTC

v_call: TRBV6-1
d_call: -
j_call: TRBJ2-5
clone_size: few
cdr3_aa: CASTTPFSDYTEETQYF
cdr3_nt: TGTGCCAGCACCACTCCGTTCTCGGACTATACCGAAGAGACCCAGTACTTC

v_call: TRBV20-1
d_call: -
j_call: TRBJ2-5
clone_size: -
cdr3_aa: CSAISGRGRETQYF
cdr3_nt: TGCAGTGCTATTTCAGGAAGGGGTCGAGAGACCCAGTACTTC

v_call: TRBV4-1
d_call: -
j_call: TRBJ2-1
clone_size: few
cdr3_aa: CASSQARAYNEQFF
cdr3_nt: TGCGCCAGCAGCCAAGCTAGGGCCTACAATGAGCAGTTCTTC

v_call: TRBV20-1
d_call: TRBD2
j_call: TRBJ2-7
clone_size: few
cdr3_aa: CSARVGTSVGEQYF
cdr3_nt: TGCAGTGCTAGAGTCGGGACTAGCGTGGGCGAGCAGTACTTC

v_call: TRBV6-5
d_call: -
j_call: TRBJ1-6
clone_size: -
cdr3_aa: CASSSGVWNSPLHF
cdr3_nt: TGTGCCAGCAGTTCGGGGGTGTGGAATTCACCCCTCCACTTT

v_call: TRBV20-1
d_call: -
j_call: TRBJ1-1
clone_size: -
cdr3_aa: CSASRWSGTGLRNTEAFF
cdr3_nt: TGCAGTGCTAGCCGGTGGAGTGGTACAGGGTTAAGAAACACTGAAGCTTTCTTT

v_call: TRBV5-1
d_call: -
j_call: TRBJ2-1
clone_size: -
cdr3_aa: CASSLDLNGAYNEQFF
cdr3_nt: TGCGCCAGCAGCCTGGACCTAAATGGGGCCTACAATGAGCAGTTCTTC

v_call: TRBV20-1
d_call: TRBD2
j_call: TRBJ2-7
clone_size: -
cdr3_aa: CSAPGTRGGDEQYF
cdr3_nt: TGCAGTGCACCCGGGACTAGAGGCGGCGACGAGCAGTACTTC

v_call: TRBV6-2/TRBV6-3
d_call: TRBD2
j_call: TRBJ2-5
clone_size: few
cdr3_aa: CASRPGLAGPGETQYF
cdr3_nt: TGTGCCAGCAGACCGGGACTAGCGGGGCCTGGGGAGACCCAGTACTTC

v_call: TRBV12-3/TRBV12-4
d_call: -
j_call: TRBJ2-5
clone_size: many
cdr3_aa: CASRRLQETQYF
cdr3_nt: TGTGCCAGCAGGCGACTCCAAGAGACCCAGTACTTC

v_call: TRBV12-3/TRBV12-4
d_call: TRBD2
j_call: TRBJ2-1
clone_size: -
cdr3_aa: CASSLGLAGSRPEQFF
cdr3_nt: TGTGCCAGCAGTTTGGGCCTAGCGGGGAGCCGCCCCGAGCAGTTCTTC

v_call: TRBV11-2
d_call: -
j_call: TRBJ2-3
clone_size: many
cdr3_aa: CASSSARDGASTDTQYF
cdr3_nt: TGTGCCAGCAGTTCCGCCCGGGACGGTGCTAGCACAGATACGCAGTATTTT

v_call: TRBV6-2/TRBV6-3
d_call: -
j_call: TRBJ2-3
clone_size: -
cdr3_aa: CASRMDGAVATQYF
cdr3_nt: TGTGCCAGCAGAATGGACGGGGCGGTAGCTACGCAGTATTTT

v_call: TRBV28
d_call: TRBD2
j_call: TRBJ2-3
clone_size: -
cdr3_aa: CASSRRAGTSLTDTQYF
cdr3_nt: TGTGCCAGCAGTAGGAGGGCCGGGACTAGCCTCACAGATACGCAGTATTTT

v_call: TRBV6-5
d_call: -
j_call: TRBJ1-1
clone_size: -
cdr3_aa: CASSLFSGSAEAFF
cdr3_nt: TGTGCCAGCAGTCTTTTCTCCGGCTCCGCTGAAGCTTTCTTT

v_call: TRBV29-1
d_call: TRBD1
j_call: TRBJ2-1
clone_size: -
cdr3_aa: CSERTGAGGGEQFF
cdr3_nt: TGCAGCGAACGGACAGGGGCGGGTGGGGGTGAGCAGTTCTTC

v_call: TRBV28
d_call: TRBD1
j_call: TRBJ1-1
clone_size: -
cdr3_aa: CASSSPGGTGFTEAFF
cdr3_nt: TGTGCCAGCAGTTCCCCCGGGGGGACAGGGTTCACTGAAGCTTTCTTT

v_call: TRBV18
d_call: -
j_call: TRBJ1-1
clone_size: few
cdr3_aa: CASSPVRNMDTEAFF
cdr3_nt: TGTGCCAGCTCACCAGTCCGAAATATGGACACTGAAGCTTTCTTT

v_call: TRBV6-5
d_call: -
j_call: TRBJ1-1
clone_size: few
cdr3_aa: CASSYSGSAMNTEAFF
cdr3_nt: TGTGCCAGCAGTTACTCGGGTTCAGCCATGAACACTGAAGCTTTCTTT

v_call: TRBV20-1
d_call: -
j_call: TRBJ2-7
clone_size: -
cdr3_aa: CSAAGRDLTYEQYF
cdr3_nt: TGCAGTGCGGCGGGCAGGGACCTGACCTACGAGCAGTACTTC

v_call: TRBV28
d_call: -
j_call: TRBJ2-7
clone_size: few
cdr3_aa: CASSSTGEVYEQYF
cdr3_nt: TGTGCCAGCAGTTCGACGGGGGAAGTCTACGAGCAGTACTTC

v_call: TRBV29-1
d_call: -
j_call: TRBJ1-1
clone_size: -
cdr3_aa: CSVEGRARPEAFF
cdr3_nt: TGCAGCGTTGAAGGTAGGGCGCGACCTGAAGCTTTCTTT

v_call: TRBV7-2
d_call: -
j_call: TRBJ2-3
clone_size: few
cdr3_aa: CASSLFRSTDTQYF
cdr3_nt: TGTGCCAGCAGCTTATTCCGGTCCACAGATACGCAGTATTTT

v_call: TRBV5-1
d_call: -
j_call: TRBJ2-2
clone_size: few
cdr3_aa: CASSLVIRDSGTGELFF
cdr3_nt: TGCGCCAGCAGCTTGGTTATCCGGGACAGCGGGACCGGGGAGCTGTTTTTT

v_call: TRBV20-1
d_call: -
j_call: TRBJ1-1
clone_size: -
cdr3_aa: CSAEGGAGTEAFF
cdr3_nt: TGCAGTGCTGAGGGGGGCGCGGGTACTGAAGCTTTCTTT

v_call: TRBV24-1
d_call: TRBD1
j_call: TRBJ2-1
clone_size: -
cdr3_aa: CATSDPGTGNEQFF
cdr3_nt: TGTGCCACCAGTGATCCCGGGACAGGCAATGAGCAGTTCTTC

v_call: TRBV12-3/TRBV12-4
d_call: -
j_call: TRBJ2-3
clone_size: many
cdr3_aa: CASSHPLSSSTDTQYF
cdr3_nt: TGTGCCAGCAGCCACCCTCTAAGTAGTAGCACAGATACGCAGTATTTT

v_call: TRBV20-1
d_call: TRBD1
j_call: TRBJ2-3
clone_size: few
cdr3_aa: CSAGKTGAFYTDTQYF
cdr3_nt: TGCAGTGCTGGGAAGACAGGGGCCTTTTACACAGATACGCAGTATTTT

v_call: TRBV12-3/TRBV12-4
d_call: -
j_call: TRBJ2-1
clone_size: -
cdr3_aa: CASSLGRPYF
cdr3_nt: TGTGCCAGCAGCCTGGGACGGCCCTACTTC

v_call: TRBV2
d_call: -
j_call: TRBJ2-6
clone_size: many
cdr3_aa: CASGRDPSGANVLTF
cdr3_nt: TGTGCCAGCGGTAGGGACCCATCTGGGGCCAACGTCCTGACTTTC

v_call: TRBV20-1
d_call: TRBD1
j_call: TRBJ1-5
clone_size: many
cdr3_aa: CSALDRRGNQPQHF
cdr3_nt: TGCAGTGCTCTGGACAGGAGGGGCAATCAGCCCCAGCATTTT

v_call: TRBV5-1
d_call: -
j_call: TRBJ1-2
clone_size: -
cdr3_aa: CASSLGLNKANYGYTF
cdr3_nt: TGCGCCAGCAGCTTGGGGCTAAACAAGGCTAACTATGGCTACACCTTC

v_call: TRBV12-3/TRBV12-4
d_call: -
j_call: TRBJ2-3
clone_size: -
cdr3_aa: CASSFGRVGSDTQYF
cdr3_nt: TGTGCCAGCAGTTTCGGCAGGGTAGGGTCAGATACGCAGTATTTT

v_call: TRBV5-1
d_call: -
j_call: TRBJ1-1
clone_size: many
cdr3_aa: CASDRDGERNTEAFF
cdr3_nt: TGCGCCAGCGACCGGGACGGAGAGAGGAACACTGAAGCTTTCTTT

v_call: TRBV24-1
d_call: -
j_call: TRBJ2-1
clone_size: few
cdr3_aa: CATSVSPSYNEQFF
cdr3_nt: TGTGCCACCAGTGTTTCCCCCTCCTACAATGAGCAGTTCTTC

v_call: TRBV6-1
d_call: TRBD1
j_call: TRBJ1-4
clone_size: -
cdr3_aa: CASSEDDRGVTNEKLFF
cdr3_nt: TGTGCCAGCAGTGAAGATGACAGGGGGGTAACTAATGAAAAACTGTTTTTT